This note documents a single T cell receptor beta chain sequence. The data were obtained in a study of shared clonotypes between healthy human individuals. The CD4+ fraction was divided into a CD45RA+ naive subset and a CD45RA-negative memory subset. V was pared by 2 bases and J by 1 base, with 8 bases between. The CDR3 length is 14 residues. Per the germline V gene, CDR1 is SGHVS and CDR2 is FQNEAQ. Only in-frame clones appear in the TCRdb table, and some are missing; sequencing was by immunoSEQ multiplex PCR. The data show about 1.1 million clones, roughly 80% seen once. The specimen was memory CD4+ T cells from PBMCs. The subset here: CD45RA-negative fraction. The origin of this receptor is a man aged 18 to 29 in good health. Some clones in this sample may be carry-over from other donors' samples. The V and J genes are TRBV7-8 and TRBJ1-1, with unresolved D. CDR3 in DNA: TGTGCCAGCAGCTTAAGGGTGAAGAACACTGAAGCTTTCTTT. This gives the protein CASSLRVKNTEAFF.